This TCR beta chain is from a study of T cell responses to AZD1222 COVID-19 vaccine. Study details: Second-dose timings of about 4 or about 12 weeks were pooled.

As for this clone: Its antigen is unidentified.

Findings of the study overall: Dominant at 160-218 and 743-854, vaccine-associated CD4 TCRs also spanned spike. Compared with day 0, the breadth and depth of the Spike-specific TCR repertoire rose significantly after two doses of AZD1222. Clonal diversity was possibly underestimated; the donors were predominantly white British and more often female.

Profiling relied on immunoSEQ multiplex PCR, and the TCRdb table lists in-frame clones only, not all of them. The table lists over 110,000 clones, 80% to 95% of them singletons, with just over 3% in the top ten. The CDR3 runs 15 residues. CDR1 is SGHRS and CDR2 is YFSETQ in the germline V gene. V shed 2 bases, J shed 10 bases, and the junction held 7 bases outside the gene matches. This sample comprised peripheral blood, obtained on day 0 of AZD1222 vaccination. The chain employs TRBV5-1 and TRBJ1-6, with 9 bases lining up with TRBD1. This receptor was obtained from an adult in good health. CDR3 nucleotides: TGCGCCAGCAGCTTTGGGACAGGGTTGTACTCACCCCTCCACTTT. Amino acid sequence: CASSFGTGLYSPLHF. Full variable domain (rest looked up from reference TRBV5-1 and TRBJ1-6): KAGVTQTPRYLIKTRGQQVTLSCSPISGHRSVSWYQQTPGQGLQFLFEYFSETQRNKGNFPGRFSGRQFSNSRSEMNVSTLELGDSALYLCASSFGTGLYSPLHFGNGTRLTVT.